This entry lists 10 T cell receptor beta chains sequenced from one sample in a study of spatial heterogeneity in lung cancer. Antigens of these TCRs are unknown. TCRdb passed the 5' RACE reads through MiXCR, listing each CDR3 protein once. Here the sample spans around 16,000 distinct CDR3 sequences, 6.5% to 7% being singletons. Time point here: sample taken at primary tumor resection. Study conclusions and caveats: Tumors with more nonsynonymous mutations had more expanded intratumoral alpha and beta TCRs.

This sample comprised lung tumor tissue, obtained at surgery. Receptors were obtained from a female donor with early-stage non-small cell lung cancer.

This clonotype was picked up many times. The rearrangement links TRBV12-3 or TRBV12-4 to TRBJ1-1; 10 positions match TRBD1. Losses at the gene ends were 1 base for V and 4 bases for J; bases not matched to a gene: 6. The CDR3 runs to 16 residues. Here the CDR3 reads CASSLGQGAGSTEAFF. CDR3 in DNA: TGTGCCAGCAGTTTAGGACAGGGGGCGGGAAGCACTGAAGCTTTCTTT.

Ten or more counts support this clonotype. The chain uses TRBV20-1 and TRBJ2-7; D might be TRBD2 (6 bases). This CDR3 contains 15 residues. The V end lost 4 bases, the J end lost 6 bases, and 22 bases lay between the germline ends. Germline V lookup: CDR1 DFQATT, CDR2 SNEGSKA (reference sequence). CDR3 DNA sequence: TGCAGTGCTAAGCGCGTCCGGGGACTGCTCGGCGAGCAGTACTTC. Protein: CSAKRVRGLLGEQYF.

This clonotype was recorded many times. The chain uses TRBV5-5 and TRBJ2-3; 7 bases are shared with TRBD2. This CDR3 has 17 residues. Germline loops: CDR1 SGHKS, CDR2 YYEKEE (reference sequence). The junction had 12 bases not matched to a gene; V was cut back by 4 bases and J by 1 base. As DNA, the CDR3 is TGTGCCAGCAGCGCTACTAGCGTACAGAGTCGCACAGATACGCAGTATTTT. Translating gives CASSATSVQSRTDTQYF. The whole variable domain, remainder taken from reference TRBV5-5 and TRBJ2-3, is DAGVTQSPTHLIKTRGQQVTLRCSPISGHKSVSWYQQVLGQGPQFIFQYYEKEERGRGNFPDRFSARQFPNYSSELNVNALLLGDSALYLCASSATSVQSRTDTQYFGPGTRLTVL.

The genes are TRBV13 and TRBJ2-1; 15 bases are shared with TRBD2. This CDR3 has 19 residues. The ends lost 5 bases at V and 0 bases at J; junction bases unmatched: 8. The germline gives CDR1 PRHDT, CDR2 FYEKMQ (reference sequence). The chain's CDR3 is CASSQGLAGGPSSYNEQFF. The DNA for the CDR3 is TGTGCCAGCAGCCAGGGACTAGCGGGGGGCCCGAGCTCCTACAATGAGCAGTTCTTC.

This clonotype was found many times. The rearrangement uses TRBV13 and TRBJ2-7; D may be TRBD1 (6 bases). Per germline, CDR1 PRHDT and CDR2 FYEKMQ (reference sequence). The CDR3 covers 15 residues. V was pared by 5 bases and J by 2 bases, with 16 bases between. As DNA, the CDR3 is TGTGCCAGCAGCGGCCGAAAACAGGGAACCTACGAGCAGTACTTC. Translating gives CASSGRKQGTYEQYF.

The CDR3 DNA follows: TGTGCCAGCAGCTTTCTAGCGGCCTATAGCACAGATACGCAGTATTTT. Translated: CASSFLAAYSTDTQYF. V gene TRBV14 combines with J gene TRBJ2-3, with TRBD2 matching over 7 bases. Losses at the gene ends were 5 bases for V and 0 bases for J; bases not matched to a gene: 8. The CDR3 length is 16 residues. Germline CDR1 and CDR2: SGHDN and FVKESK. The variable domain in full, completed from reference TRBV14 and TRBJ2-3, reads EAGVTQFPSHSVIEKGQTVTLRCDPISGHDNLYWYRRVMGKEIKFLLHFVKESKQDESGMPNNRFLAERTGGTYSTLKVQPAELEDSGVYFCASSFLAAYSTDTQYFGPGTRLTVL.

The chain joins TRBV30 to TRBJ2-5, with D possibly matching TRBD1 (5 bases). This CDR3 contains 12 residues. Between the trimmed V and J ends, which lost 2 bases and 4 bases, there was a span of 8 bases. CDR1 and CDR2 (germline): GTSNPN, SVGIG (reference sequence). CDR3 sequence (DNA): TGTGCCTGGAGTCAGGGATCAGAGACCCAGTACTTC. This codes for CAWSQGSETQYF.

To note about this clonotype: With a much larger clone just one base away, this may be a read error. The chain couples TRBV28 to TRBJ2-3; D is perhaps TRBD1 or TRBD2 (5 bases each). Trimming shortened V by 4 bases and J by 2 bases, and 10 bases separated the two germline ends. The CDR3 is 14 amino acids. Germline CDR1 is MDHEN and CDR2 is SYDVKM. The DNA of the CDR3 is TGTGCCAGCAGTTCGGGACGGGCCACAGATACGCAGTATTTT. It codes for CASSSGRATDTQYF.

By its share, this clonotype is medium-sized. This chain uses TRBV4-1 with TRBJ2-5, with 16 bases matching TRBD2. J was trimmed by 3 bases and V by 1 base; bases with no gene match: 11. The germline V gene encodes CDR1 MGHRA and CDR2 YSYEKL. CDR3 size: 20 residues. The CDR3 DNA follows: TGCGCCAGCAGCCAAGTAAAGGCCGGGACTAGCGGGGGGGCCGAAGAGACCCAGTACTTC. It translates to CASSQVKAGTSGGAEETQYF.

This clonotype was observed at least ten times. The junction does not match germline at one end; this may be a read error. The V call is TRBV20-1, the J call TRBJ2-5; D uncertain. CDR1 and CDR2 from the germline V gene are DFQATT and SNEGSKA (reference sequence). The CDR3 loop spans 12 amino acids. This CDR3 reads CSARANQETQYF. The DNA for the CDR3 is TGCAGTGCTAGAGCTAACCAGGAGACCCAGTACTTC.